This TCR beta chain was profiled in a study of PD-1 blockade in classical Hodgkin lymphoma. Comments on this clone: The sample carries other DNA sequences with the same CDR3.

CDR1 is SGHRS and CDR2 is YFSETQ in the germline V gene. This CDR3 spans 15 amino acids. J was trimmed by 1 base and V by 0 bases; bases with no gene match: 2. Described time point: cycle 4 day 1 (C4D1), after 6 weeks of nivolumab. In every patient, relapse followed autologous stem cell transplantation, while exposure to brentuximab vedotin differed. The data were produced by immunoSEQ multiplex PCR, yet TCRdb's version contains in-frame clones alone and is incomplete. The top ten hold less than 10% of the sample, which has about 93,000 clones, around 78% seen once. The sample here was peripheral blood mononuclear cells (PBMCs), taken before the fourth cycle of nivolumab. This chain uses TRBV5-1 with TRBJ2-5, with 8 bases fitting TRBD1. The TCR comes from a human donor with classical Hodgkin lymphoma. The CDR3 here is CASSLGQGTQETQYF. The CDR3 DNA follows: TGCGCCAGCAGCTTGGGACAGGGGACCCAAGAGACCCAGTACTTC.